This T cell receptor beta chain was obtained from a study of blood T cell repertoires in COVID-19. The wider study: The samples span acute and convalescent COVID-19 from the United States, Italy and Spain. PBMCs, B-cell-depleted T cells, or T cells provided the cDNA or gDNA that made up the material.

Authors' processing steps: It was from reference gene primer amplification that nucleated cell counts were estimated. The method was immunoSEQ multiplex PCR; TCRdb's version includes in-frame clones alone and lacks a portion of them. The V and J calls and clone size are taken from that table; D and trimming were inferred from the DNA. The repertoire holds 65,000 to 90,000 clones, with roughly 78% as singletons. This CDR3 spans 13 amino acids. CDR1 and CDR2 (germline): SGHAT, FQNNGV. Trimming stripped 8 bases from V and 4 bases from J, with 12 bases between. Sequencing used peripheral blood. The chain employs TRBV11-2 and TRBJ2-1; possible D gene TRBD1, 6 bases. The TCR comes from a man in his fifties or sixties with acute or convalescent COVID-19. CDR3 in DNA: TGTGCCAGCGGGGGACAACTTTACAATGAGCAGTTCTTC. This encodes CASGGQLYNEQFF.